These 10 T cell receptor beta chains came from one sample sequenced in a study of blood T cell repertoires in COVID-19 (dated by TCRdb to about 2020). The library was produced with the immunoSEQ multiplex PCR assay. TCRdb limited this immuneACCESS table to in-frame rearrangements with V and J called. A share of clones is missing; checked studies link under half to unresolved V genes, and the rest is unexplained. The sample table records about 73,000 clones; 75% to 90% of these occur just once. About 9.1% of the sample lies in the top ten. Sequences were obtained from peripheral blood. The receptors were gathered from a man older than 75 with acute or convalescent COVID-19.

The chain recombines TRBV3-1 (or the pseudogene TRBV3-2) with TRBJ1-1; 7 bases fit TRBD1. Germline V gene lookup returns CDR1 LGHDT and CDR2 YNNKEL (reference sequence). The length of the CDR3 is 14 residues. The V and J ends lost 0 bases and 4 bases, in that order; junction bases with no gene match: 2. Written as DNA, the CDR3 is TGTGCCAGCAGCCAAGAAGGGACAGCCACTGAAGCTTTCTTT. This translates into CASSQEGTATEAFF.

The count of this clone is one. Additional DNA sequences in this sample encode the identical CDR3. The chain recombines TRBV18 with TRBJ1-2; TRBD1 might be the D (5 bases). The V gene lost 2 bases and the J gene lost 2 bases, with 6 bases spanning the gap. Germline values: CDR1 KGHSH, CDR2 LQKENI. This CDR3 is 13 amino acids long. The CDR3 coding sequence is TGTGCCAGCTCACCAGACAGAAACTATGGCTACACCTTC. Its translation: CASSPDRNYGYTF. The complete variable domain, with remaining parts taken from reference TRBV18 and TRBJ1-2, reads NAGVMQNPRHLVRRRGQEARLRCSPMKGHSHVYWYRQLPEEGLKFMVYLQKENIIDESGMPKERFSAEFPKEGPSILRIQQVVRGDSAAYFCASSPDRNYGYTFGSGTRLTVV.

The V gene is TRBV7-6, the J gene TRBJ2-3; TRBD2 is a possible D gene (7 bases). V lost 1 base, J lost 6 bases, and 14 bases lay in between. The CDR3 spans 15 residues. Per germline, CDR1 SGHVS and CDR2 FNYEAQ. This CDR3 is CASSLGPGEGDTQYF. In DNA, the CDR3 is TGTGCCAGCAGCTTAGGGCCAGGGGAGGGGGATACGCAGTATTTT.

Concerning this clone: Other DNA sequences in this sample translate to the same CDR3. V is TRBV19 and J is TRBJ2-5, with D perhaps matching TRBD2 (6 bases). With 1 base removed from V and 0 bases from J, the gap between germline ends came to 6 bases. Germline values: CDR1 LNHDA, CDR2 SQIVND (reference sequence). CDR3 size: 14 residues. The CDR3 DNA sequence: TGTGCCAGTAGTATAGGCGGGGACCAAGAGACCCAGTACTTC. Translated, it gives CASSIGGDQETQYF.

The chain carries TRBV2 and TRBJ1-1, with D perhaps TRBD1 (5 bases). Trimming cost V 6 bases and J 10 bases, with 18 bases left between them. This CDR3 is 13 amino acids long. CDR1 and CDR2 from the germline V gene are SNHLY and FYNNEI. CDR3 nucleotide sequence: TGTGCCAGCAGCCCTCTACAGGCTCAAGGAGCTTTCTTT. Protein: CASSPLQAQGAFF. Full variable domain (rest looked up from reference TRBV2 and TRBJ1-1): EPEVTQTPSHQVTQMGQEVILRCVPISNHLYFYWYRQILGQKVEFLVSFYNNEISEKSEIFDDQFSVERPDGSNFTLKIRSTKLEDSAMYFCASSPLQAQGAFFGQGTRLTVV.

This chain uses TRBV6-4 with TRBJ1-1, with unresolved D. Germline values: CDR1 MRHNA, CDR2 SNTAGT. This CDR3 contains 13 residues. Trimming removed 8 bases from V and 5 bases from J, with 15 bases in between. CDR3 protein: CASSRAGGTEAFF. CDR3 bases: TGTGCCAGCTCCCGAGCAGGAGGTACTGAAGCTTTCTTT.

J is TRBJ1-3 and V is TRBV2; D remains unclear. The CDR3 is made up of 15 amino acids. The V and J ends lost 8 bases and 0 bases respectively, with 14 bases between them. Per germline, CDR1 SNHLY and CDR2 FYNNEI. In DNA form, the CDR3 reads TGTGCCAGCGCTGTAAGAGCGAGCTCTGGAAACACCATATATTTT. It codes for CASAVRASSGNTIYF.

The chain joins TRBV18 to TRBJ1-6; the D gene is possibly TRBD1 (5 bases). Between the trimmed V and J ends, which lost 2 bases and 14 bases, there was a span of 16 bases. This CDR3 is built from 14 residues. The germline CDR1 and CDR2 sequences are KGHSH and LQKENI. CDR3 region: CASSPRTGRLALHF. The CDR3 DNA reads TGTGCCAGCTCACCAAGAACAGGCCGCTTGGCCCTCCACTTT.

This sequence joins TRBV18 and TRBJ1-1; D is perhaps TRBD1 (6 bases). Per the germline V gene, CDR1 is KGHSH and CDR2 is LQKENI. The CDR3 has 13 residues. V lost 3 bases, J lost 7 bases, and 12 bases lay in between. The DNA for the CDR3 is TGTGCCAGCTCACCTACCGGACAGAATGAAGCTTTCTTT. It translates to CASSPTGQNEAFF.

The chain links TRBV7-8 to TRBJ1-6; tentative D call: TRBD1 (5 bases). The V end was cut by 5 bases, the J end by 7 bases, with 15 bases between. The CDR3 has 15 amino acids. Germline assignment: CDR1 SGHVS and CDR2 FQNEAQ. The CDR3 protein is CASSEAGTGNSPLHF. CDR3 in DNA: TGTGCCAGCAGCGAAGCCGGGACTGGGAATTCACCCCTCCACTTT.